Sequencing of this T cell receptor (beta chain) was carried out in a study of T-cell memory formation after mild COVID-19. About the study: TCR clusters mostly belonged to single donors. Notes on the study in general: Pre-infection memory showed some responding clones, and this suggested that cross-reactive memory joined. Among contracting clones, CD4+ were mainly CM/EM and CD8+ enriched in EMRA.

The TCR alpha and TCR beta cDNA libraries, bearing sample barcodes and UMIs, were generated by 5'RACE using constant-segment primers. A single record per CDR3 protein comes from TCRdb applying MiXCR to the 5' RACE reads. This sample has under 250,000 distinct CDR3 sequences, with around 8.8% found just once. V lost 4 bases to trimming and J lost 3 bases, with 13 bases between them. CDR1 is MNHNS and CDR2 is SASEGT in the germline V gene. The CDR3 has 16 amino acids. This clonotype showed up just a few times. Its specificity is not known. The clonotype comes from a man between 18 and 29 years old who had mild COVID-19 (a few samples of this study predate the infection). Cell type and time point are not known. Sequences were obtained from PBMCs or a T cell subset sorted from them (not recorded which). The chain is built from TRBV6-1 and TRBJ2-6; D gene unclear. CDR3 sequence (DNA): TGTGCCAGCAGTGTTGGCCGATATTATGGGGCCAACGTCCTGACTTTC. It yields the protein CASSVGRYYGANVLTF.